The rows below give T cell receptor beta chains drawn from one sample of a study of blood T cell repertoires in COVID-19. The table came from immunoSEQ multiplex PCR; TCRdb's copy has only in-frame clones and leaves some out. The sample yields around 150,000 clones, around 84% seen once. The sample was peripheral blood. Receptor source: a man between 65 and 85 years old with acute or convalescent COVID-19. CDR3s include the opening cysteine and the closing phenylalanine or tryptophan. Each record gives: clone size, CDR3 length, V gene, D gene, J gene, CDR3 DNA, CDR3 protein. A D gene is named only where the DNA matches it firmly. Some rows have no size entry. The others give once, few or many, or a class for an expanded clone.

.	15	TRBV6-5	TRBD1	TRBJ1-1	TGTGCCAGCACCCACAGGGGGCGAGGGCTTTCTGAAGCTTTCTTT	CASTHRGRGLSEAFF
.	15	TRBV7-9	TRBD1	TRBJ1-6	TGTGCCAGCAGCTTACGGACAGGGGGAATTTCACCCCTCCACTTT	CASSLRTGGISPLHF
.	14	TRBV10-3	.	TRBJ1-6	TGTGCCATCCGGGGGGACGCAGATAATTCACCCCTCCACTTT	CAIRGDADNSPLHF
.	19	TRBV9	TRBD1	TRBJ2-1	TGTGCCAGCAGCCGACAGGGAAAATCCCCGATTAGCTCCTACAATGAGCAGTTCTTC	CASSRQGKSPISSYNEQFF
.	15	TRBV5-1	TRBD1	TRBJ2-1	TGCGCCAGCAGCGAAAGACAGGGGACGGCCAATGAGCAGTTCTTC	CASSERQGTANEQFF
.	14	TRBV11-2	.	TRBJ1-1	TGTGCCAGCAACCACGGGGATCGAAACACTGAAGCTTTCTTT	CASNHGDRNTEAFF
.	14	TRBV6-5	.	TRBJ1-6	TGTGCCAGCAGTTACGAGACAGCACTCTCACCCCTCCACTTT	CASSYETALSPLHF
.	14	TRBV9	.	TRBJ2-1	TGTGCCAGCAGTCAAGCTGTGGGGGCCATTGAGCAGTTCTTC	CASSQAVGAIEQFF
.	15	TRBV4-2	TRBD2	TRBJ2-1	TGTGCCAGCAGCCAAGACATAGCGGGAGGCAATGAGCAGTTCTTC	CASSQDIAGGNEQFF
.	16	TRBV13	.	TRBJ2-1	TGTGCCAGCAGCTCTGAACCGGGGGGCCCCGACAATGAGCAGTTCTTC	CASSSEPGGPDNEQFF
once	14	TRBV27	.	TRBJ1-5	TGTGCCAGCAGTCCTCTCTTCGGCGGTCAGCCCCAGCATTTT	CASSPLFGGQPQHF
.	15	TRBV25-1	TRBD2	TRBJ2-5	TGTGCCAGCAGTGAACCCCTTGCGGGAGTGGAGACCCAGTACTTC	CASSEPLAGVETQYF
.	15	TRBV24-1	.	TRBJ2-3	TGTGCCACCAGTGACCCCATAGCGGTAGGGGATACGCAGTATTTT	CATSDPIAVGDTQYF
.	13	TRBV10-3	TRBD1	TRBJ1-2	TGTGCCATTAAGGGACAGGGGGCCTATGGCTACACCTTC	CAIKGQGAYGYTF
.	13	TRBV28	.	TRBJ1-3	TGTACCAGCACCCCGGGTTCTGGAAACACCATATATTTT	CTSTPGSGNTIYF
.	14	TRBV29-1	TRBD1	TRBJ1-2	TGCAGCGTCCAACAGGGGGGCGCTAACTATGGCTACACCTTC	CSVQQGGANYGYTF
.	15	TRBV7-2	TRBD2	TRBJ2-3	TGTGCCAGCAGCCAAGCGGGGGGGCGAGGAGATACGCAGTATTTT	CASSQAGGRGDTQYF
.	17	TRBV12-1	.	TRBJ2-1	TGTGCCAGCAGCCATTCGACTTGCCGGGTCTCCTACAATGAGCAGTTCTTC	CASSHSTCRVSYNEQFF
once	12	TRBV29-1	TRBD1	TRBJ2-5	TGCAGCGTCGTCCGGACAGGGGGAACCCAGTACTTC	CSVVRTGGTQYF
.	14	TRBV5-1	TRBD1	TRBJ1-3	TGCGCCAGCAGCCCGGGACAGGTTTTAGACACCATATATTTT	CASSPGQVLDTIYF
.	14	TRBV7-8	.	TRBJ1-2	TGTGCCAGCAGCTTAGGGGCGGCGCCGGGGATGAACACCTTC	CASSLGAAPGMNTF
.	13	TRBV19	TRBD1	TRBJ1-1	TGTGCCAGCAATTACAGGGGATACACTGAAGCTTTCTTT	CASNYRGYTEAFF
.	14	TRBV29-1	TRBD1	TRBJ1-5	TGCAGCGTTGCTCAGGGGGCCGGCAATCAGCCCCAGCATTTT	CSVAQGAGNQPQHF
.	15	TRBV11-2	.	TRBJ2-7	TGTGCCAGCAGCTTAGCTTGGCAGGGGAGCTACGAGCAGTACTTC	CASSLAWQGSYEQYF
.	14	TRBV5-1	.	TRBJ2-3	TGCGCCAGCAGCTTGGCCGGCGGGGATGATACGCAGTATTTT	CASSLAGGDDTQYF
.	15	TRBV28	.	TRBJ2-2	TGTGCCAGCAAATCACAGGGTCTTGACACCGGGGAGCTGTTTTTT	CASKSQGLDTGELFF
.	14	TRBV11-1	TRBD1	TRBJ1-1	TGTGCCAGCAGCTTTGCAGGGGGTAACACTGAAGCTTTCTTT	CASSFAGGNTEAFF
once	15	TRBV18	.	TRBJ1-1	TGTGCCAGCTCACCACGACAGGTCACGAACACTGAAGCTTTCTTT	CASSPRQVTNTEAFF
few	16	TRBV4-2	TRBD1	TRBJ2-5	TGTGCCAGCAGCCAAGGGGACAGGGGAGGTAGAGAGACCCAGTACTTC	CASSQGDRGGRETQYF
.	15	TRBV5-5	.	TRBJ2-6	TGTGCCAGCAGCCCCCTGGCCACTGGGGCCAACGTCCTGACTTTC	CASSPLATGANVLTF
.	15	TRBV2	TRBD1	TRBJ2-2	TGTGCCAGCAGCCAACAGGGGCTGCGTAACGGGGAGCTGTTTTTT	CASSQQGLRNGELFF
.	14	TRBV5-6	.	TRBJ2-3	TGTGCCAGCAGCTTGCCGGGGGACACAGATACGCAGTATTTT	CASSLPGDTDTQYF
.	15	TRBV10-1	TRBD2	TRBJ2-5	TGCGCCAGCAGTGAGGTCGTAGCGGGAAGAGAGACCCAGTACTTC	CASSEVVAGRETQYF
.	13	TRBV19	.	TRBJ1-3	TGTGCCAGTACGGGGTTCTCTGGAAACACCATATATTTT	CASTGFSGNTIYF
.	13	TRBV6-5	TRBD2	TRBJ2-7	TGTGCCAGCCCCCGGGGGGGGAACTACGAGCAGTACTTC	CASPRGGNYEQYF
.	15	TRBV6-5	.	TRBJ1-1	TGTGCAGAAAAGCGGATGTTGGCGGTCGGCACTGAAGCTTTCTTT	CAEKRMLAVGTEAFF
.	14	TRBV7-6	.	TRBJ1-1	TGTGCCAGCAGCTTAGGAGAGGGGAACACTGAAGCTTTCTTT	CASSLGEGNTEAFF
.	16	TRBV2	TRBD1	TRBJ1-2	TGTGCCAGCAGTGAGTTTGGACAGGGGGCGTACCGTGGCTACACCTTC	CASSEFGQGAYRGYTF